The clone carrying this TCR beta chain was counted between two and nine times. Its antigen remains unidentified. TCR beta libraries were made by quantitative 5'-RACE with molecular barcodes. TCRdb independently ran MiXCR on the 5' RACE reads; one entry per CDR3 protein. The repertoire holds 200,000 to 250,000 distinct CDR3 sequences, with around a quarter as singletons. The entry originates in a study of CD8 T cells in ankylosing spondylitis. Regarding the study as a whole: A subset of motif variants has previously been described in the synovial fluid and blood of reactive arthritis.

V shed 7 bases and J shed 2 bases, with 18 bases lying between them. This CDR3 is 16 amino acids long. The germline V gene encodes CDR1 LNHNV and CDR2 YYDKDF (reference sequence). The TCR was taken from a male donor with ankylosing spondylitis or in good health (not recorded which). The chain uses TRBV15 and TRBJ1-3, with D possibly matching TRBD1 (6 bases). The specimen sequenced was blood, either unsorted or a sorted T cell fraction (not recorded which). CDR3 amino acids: CATTGAGRPTGNTIYF. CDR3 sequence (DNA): TGTGCCACCACAGGGGCAGGGCGGCCTACTGGAAACACCATATATTTT.